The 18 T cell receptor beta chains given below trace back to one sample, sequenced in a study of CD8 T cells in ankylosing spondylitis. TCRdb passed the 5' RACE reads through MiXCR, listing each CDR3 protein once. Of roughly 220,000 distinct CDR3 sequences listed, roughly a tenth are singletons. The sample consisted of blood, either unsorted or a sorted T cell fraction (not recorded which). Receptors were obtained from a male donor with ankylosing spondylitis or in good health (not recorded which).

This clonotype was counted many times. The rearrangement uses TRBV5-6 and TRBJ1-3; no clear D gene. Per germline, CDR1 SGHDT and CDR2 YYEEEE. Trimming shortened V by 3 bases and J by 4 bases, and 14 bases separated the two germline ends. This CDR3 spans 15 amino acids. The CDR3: CASSSIGLPGNTIYF. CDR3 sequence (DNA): TGTGCCAGCAGCTCCATCGGACTTCCAGGAAACACCATATATTTT.

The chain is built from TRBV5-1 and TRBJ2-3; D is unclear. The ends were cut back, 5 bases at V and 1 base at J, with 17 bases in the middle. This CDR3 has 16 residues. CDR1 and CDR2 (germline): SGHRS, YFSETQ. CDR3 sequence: CASRFARAVGTDTQYF. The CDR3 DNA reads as TGCGCCAGCAGGTTTGCCCGGGCGGTGGGCACAGATACGCAGTATTTT. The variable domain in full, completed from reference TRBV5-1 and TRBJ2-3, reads KAGVTQTPRYLIKTRGQQVTLSCSPISGHRSVSWYQQTPGQGLQFLFEYFSETQRNKGNFPGRFSGRQFSNSRSEMNVSTLELGDSALYLCASRFARAVGTDTQYFGPGTRLTVL.

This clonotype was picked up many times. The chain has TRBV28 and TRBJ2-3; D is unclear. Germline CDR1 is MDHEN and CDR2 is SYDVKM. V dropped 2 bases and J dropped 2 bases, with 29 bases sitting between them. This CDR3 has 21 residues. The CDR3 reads CASSLTGTALDATPFTDTQYF. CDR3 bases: TGTGCCAGCAGTTTAACTGGAACAGCGTTGGATGCAACGCCTTTCACAGATACGCAGTATTTT.

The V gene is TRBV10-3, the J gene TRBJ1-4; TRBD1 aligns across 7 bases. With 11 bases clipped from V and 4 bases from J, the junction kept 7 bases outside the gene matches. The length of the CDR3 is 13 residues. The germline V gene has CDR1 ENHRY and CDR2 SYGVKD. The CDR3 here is CACAPGGNEKLFF. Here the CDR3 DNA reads TGTGCCTGCGCCCCAGGGGGTAATGAAAAACTGTTTTTT.

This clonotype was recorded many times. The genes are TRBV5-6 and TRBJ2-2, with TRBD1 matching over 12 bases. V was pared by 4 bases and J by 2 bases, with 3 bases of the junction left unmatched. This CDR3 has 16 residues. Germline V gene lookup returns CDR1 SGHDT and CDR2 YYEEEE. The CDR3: CASSQGQGANTGELFF. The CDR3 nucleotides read TGTGCCAGCAGCCAGGGACAGGGGGCTAACACCGGGGAGCTGTTTTTT.

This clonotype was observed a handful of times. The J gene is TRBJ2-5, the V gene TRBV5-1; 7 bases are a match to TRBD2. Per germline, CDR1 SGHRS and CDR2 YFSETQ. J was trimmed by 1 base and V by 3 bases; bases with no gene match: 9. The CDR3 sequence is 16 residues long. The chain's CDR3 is CASSSLGLPGQETQYF. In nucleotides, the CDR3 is TGCGCCAGCAGCTCTCTGGGACTACCTGGCCAAGAGACCCAGTACTTC.

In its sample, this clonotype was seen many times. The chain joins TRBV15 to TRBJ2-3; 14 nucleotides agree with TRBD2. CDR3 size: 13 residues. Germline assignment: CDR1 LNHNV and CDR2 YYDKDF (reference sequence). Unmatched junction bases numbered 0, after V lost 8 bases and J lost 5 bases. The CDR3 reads CATGLAGGDTQYF. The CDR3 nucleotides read TGTGCCACCGGACTAGCGGGGGGAGATACGCAGTATTTT.

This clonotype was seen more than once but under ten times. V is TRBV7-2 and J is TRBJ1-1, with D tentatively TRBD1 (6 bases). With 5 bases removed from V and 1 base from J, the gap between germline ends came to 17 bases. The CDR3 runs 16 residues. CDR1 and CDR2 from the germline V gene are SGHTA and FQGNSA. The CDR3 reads CASSLHRQAANTEAFF. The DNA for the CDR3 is TGTGCCAGCAGCCTCCACCGACAGGCAGCGAACACTGAAGCTTTCTTT.

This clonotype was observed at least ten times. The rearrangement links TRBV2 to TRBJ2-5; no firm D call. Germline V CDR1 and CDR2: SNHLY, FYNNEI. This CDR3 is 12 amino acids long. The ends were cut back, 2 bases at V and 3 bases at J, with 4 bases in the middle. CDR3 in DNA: TGTGCCAGCAGTGAATGGGAAGAGACCCAGTACTTC. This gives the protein CASSEWEETQYF.

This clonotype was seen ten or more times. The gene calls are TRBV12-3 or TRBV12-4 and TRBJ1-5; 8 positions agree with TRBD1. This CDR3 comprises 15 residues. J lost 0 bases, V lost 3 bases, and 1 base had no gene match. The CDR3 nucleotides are TGTGCCAGCAGTTTGGGGACAGGTAGCAATCAGCCCCAGCATTTT. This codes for CASSLGTGSNQPQHF.

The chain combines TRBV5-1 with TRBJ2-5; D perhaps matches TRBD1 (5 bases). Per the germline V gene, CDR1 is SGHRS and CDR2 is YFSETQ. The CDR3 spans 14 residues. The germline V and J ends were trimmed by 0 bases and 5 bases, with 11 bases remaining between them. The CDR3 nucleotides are TGCGCCAGCAGCTTGGATCAGGGTGGGGAGACCCAGTACTTC. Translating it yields CASSLDQGGETQYF.

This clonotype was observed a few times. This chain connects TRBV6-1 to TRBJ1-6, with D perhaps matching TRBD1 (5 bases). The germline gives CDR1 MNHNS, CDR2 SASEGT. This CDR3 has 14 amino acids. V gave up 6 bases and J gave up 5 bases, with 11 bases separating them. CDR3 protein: CASSRDRDNSPLHF. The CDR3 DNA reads TGTGCCAGCAGCAGAGACAGAGATAATTCACCCCTCCACTTT.

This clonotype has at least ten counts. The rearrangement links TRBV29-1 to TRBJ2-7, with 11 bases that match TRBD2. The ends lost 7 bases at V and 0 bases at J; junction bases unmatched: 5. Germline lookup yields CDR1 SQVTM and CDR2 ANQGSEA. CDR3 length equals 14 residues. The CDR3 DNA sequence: TGCAGCGCTTCGACTAGCGGGGTCTCCTACGAGCAGTACTTC. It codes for CSASTSGVSYEQYF.

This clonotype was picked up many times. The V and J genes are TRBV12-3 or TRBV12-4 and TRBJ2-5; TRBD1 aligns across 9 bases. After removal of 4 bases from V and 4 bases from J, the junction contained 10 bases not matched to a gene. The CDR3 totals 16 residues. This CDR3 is CASSSLGDRATETQYF. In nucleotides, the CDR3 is TGTGCCAGCAGTTCCCTCGGGGACAGGGCGACAGAGACCCAGTACTTC.

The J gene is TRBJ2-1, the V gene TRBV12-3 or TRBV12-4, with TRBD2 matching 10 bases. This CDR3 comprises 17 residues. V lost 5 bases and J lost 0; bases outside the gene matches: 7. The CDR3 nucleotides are TGTGCCAGCAGTCTCACTAGCGGGGCTGACTCCTACAATGAGCAGTTCTTC. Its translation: CASSLTSGADSYNEQFF.

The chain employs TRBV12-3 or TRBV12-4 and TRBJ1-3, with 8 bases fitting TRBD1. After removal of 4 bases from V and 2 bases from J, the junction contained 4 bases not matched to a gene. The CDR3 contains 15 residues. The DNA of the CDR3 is TGTGCCAGCAGTTCAGACAGGGGCACTGGAAACACCATATATTTT. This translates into CASSSDRGTGNTIYF.

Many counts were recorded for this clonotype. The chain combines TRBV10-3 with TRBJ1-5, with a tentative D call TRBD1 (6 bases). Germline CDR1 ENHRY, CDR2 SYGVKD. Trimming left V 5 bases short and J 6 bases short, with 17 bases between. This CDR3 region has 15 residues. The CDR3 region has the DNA TGTGCCATCAGTACCGGGACCCAGGGGAGTCAGCCCCAGCATTTT. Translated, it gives CAISTGTQGSQPQHF.

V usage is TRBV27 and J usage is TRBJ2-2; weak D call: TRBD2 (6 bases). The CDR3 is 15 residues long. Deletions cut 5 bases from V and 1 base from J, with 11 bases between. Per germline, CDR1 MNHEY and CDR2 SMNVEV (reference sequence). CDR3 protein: CASSTVGGNTGELFF. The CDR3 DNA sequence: TGTGCCAGCAGTACCGTCGGGGGGAACACCGGGGAGCTGTTTTTT.